This TCR beta chain was found in a study of T cell responses to AZD1222 COVID-19 vaccine. Remarks on this clone: Its cognate antigen is unknown.

Study results and caveats: There were vaccine-associated CD4 TCRs across spike, dominant at 160-218 and 743-854. Spike-specific TCR breadth and depth rose after two AZD1222 doses. Variant regions that are unmutated are reportedly the target of nearly half of spike-specific TCRs. Repertoire collection took place solely once the T cell response had peaked.

The data were produced by immunoSEQ multiplex PCR, yet TCRdb's version contains in-frame clones alone and is incomplete. The data hold around 140,000 clones, with about nine tenths observed a single time. CDR1 MNHEY and CDR2 SVGAGI come from the germline V gene. The CDR3 loop spans 15 amino acids. Trimming shortened V by 0 bases and J by 0 bases, and 6 bases separated the two germline ends. The TCR sequence derives from an adult in good health. The chain couples TRBV6-5 to TRBJ1-3; no reliable D call. Material: peripheral blood, obtained on day 0 of AZD1222 vaccination. In nucleotides, the CDR3 is TGTGCCAGCAGTTACTCGTTTTCCTCTGGAAACACCATATATTTT. The encoded protein is CASSYSFSSGNTIYF.